A single sample is the source of the 11 T cell receptor beta chains below, sequenced in a study of identical twins. TCRdb independently ran MiXCR on the 5' RACE reads; one entry per CDR3 protein. The sample has under 250,000 distinct CDR3 sequences, roughly 12% seen once. The sample also formed part of further work on yellow fever vaccine responses in identical twins.

The sample consisted of memory (CD45RO+) T cells sorted from blood. The receptors derive from a young woman in good health.

The V call is TRBV15, the J call TRBJ2-7, with D unresolved. The CDR3 totals 13 residues. Germline CDR1 reads LNHNV; CDR2 reads YYDKDF (reference sequence). The ends were cut back, 1 base at V and 5 bases at J, with 9 bases in the middle. CDR3 sequence (DNA): TGTGCCACCAGCAGAGGACCCCCAAACGAGCAGTACTTC. Its protein product is CATSRGPPNEQYF.

This clonotype was seen more than once but under ten times. This chain joins TRBV10-3 and TRBJ2-1, with 9 bases aligning to TRBD2. V was clipped by 6 bases and J by 1 base; unmatched bases: 16. CDR3 length: 19 residues. The germline V gene encodes CDR1 ENHRY and CDR2 SYGVKD. The CDR3 bases are TGTGCCATCAGAAGGAAGGCGGGAGGGGACACCGAATCCTACAATGAGCAGTTCTTC. Translated, it gives CAIRRKAGGDTESYNEQFF.

V and J are TRBV7-9 and TRBJ2-1; D unresolved. CDR3 size: 13 residues. The germline CDR1 and CDR2 sequences are SEHNR and FQNEAQ (reference sequence). V lost 2 bases to trimming and J lost 9 bases, with 11 bases between them. DNA of the CDR3: TGTGCCAGCAGCTTAATCACCGATGGTGAGCAGTTCTTC. Translation: CASSLITDGEQFF.

This rearrangement joins TRBV28 to TRBJ1-1, with TRBD1 matching 8 bases. V shed 4 bases and J 2 bases; nucleotides not matched to a gene: 6. CDR3 size: 15 residues. CDR1 is MDHEN, CDR2 SYDVKM, per germline. The chain's CDR3 is CASSSPGQGNTEAFF. The CDR3 nucleotides read TGTGCCAGCAGTTCCCCAGGACAGGGAAACACTGAAGCTTTCTTT.

This clonotype was counted only a few times. The CDR3 nucleotides are TGTGCCAGCAGCCTTTCGACGGGCTCTGGAAACACCATATATTTT. As protein: CASSLSTGSGNTIYF. The chain links TRBV7-9 to TRBJ1-3, with no clear D. The germline gives CDR1 SEHNR, CDR2 FQNEAQ (reference sequence). The CDR3 runs 15 residues. Trimming removed 5 bases from V and 0 bases from J, with 11 bases in between.

The chain couples TRBV19 to TRBJ2-7; D call uncertain. The V gene lost 3 bases and the J gene lost 2 bases, with 14 bases spanning the gap. This CDR3 spans 15 amino acids. Germline V gene data show CDR1 as LNHDA and CDR2 as SQIVND (reference sequence). The CDR3 protein is CASSMKVSETYEQYF. CDR3 DNA sequence: TGTGCCAGTAGTATGAAGGTGTCCGAGACCTACGAGCAGTACTTC.

In this sample, this clonotype turned up a few times. The CDR3 DNA reads as TGTGCCAGCATGACGGGGGAGGGCCCCTACGAGCAGTACTTC. Amino acids: CASMTGEGPYEQYF. The chain recombines TRBV28 with TRBJ2-7; 7 bases align to TRBD2. The junction had 8 bases not matched to a gene; V was cut back by 7 bases and J by 2 bases. In germline, CDR1 is MDHEN, CDR2 SYDVKM. The CDR3 sequence is 14 residues long.

There are a few counts of this clonotype. The chain couples TRBV29-1 to TRBJ2-5; D is perhaps TRBD1 or TRBD2 (5 bases each). This CDR3 contains 11 residues. The V and J ends lost 8 bases and 5 bases respectively, with 12 bases between them. CDR1 and CDR2 from the germline V gene are SQVTM and ANQGSEA. This chain's CDR3 is CSFRDEETQYF. The CDR3 DNA reads TGCAGCTTCCGGGACGAGGAGACCCAGTACTTC.

The V call is TRBV20-1, the J call TRBJ2-3; D is possibly TRBD1 (6 bases). With 0 bases removed from V and 10 bases from J, the gap between germline ends came to 11 bases. The CDR3 contains 12 residues. Germline CDR1 DFQATT, CDR2 SNEGSKA (reference sequence). This CDR3 is CSARDAGVAQYF. The CDR3, as DNA: TGCAGTGCTAGAGACGCAGGGGTCGCGCAGTATTTT.

This clonotype was recorded many times. This chain joins TRBV5-1 and TRBJ2-1; 7 bases map to TRBD1. The CDR3 consists of 15 residues. The trim removed 0 bases at V and 3 bases at J, leaving 3 bases unmatched. Germline values: CDR1 SGHRS, CDR2 YFSETQ. CDR3 residues: CASSLERQGYNEQFF. Written as DNA, the CDR3 is TGCGCCAGCAGCTTGGAGCGACAGGGCTACAATGAGCAGTTCTTC. The whole variable domain, filled in from reference TRBV5-1 and TRBJ2-1, reads KAGVTQTPRYLIKTRGQQVTLSCSPISGHRSVSWYQQTPGQGLQFLFEYFSETQRNKGNFPGRFSGRQFSNSRSEMNVSTLELGDSALYLCASSLERQGYNEQFFGPGTRLTVL.

In its sample, this clonotype was seen many times. The J gene is TRBJ2-1, the V gene TRBV5-1; perhaps TRBD1 as D (6 bases). The ends were cut back, 4 bases at V and 5 bases at J, with 19 bases in the middle. The CDR3 is 16 residues long. Germline V gives CDR1 SGHRS, CDR2 YFSETQ. The CDR3 DNA follows: TGCGCCAGCAGCCCCAACTTGAGGGGGATGAACAATGAGCAGTTCTTC. Amino acids: CASSPNLRGMNNEQFF.